This T cell receptor beta chain was found in a study of shared clonotypes between healthy human individuals. Turning to the study itself: The composition of the donors was two women and a few men aged 18 to 49. Study observations and caveats: Naive subsets tended to show greater estimated richness than memory subsets.

About this clone: Its specificity is unknown.

Assay execution proceeded at the deep level. The authors distributed each subset's genomic DNA evenly over several immunoSEQ plates. The assay was immunoSEQ multiplex PCR, and TCRdb's table has in-frame clones only and misses some. The sample holds about 95,000 clones, 65% to 70% seen once. J gave up 3 bases and V 7 bases, and 14 bases lay outside the gene matches. From germline, CDR1 is SQVTM and CDR2 ANQGSEA. The CDR3 runs 17 residues. V is TRBV29-1 and J is TRBJ2-1; TRBD2 matches at 11 bases. Sequenced input: memory CD8+ T cells sorted from blood. As to subset: CD45RO+ cells pooled with CCR7-negative TemRA cells. This receptor was taken from a man in his thirties or forties in good health. CDR3 nucleotides: TGCAGCGGTAGCGGGAGGGCCCCGGGGGGGGACTACAATGAGCAGTTCTTC. Its protein product is CSGSGRAPGGDYNEQFF.